This record looks at one T cell receptor (beta chain) sequence and its context. The record originates from a study of blood T cell repertoires in COVID-19. Study-wide context: Sources were T cells, B-cell-depleted T cells, or PBMCs; the material itself was cDNA or gDNA.

Between the trimmed V and J ends, which lost 6 bases and 6 bases, there was a span of 14 bases. The CDR3 is 13 residues long. Method: immunoSEQ multiplex PCR; TCRdb's copy keeps in-frame clones and lacks some. The repertoire holds nearly 85,000 clones, with about four fifths as singletons. The V and J genes are TRBV12-3 or TRBV12-4 and TRBJ1-1; possibly TRBD1 for D (6 bases). This TCR came from a woman aged 55-69 years with acute or convalescent COVID-19. The sequenced sample consisted of peripheral blood. The CDR3 coding sequence is TGTGCCAGCAGAAATACAGGGTTGGCTGAAGCTTTCTTT. The encoded protein is CASRNTGLAEAFF.